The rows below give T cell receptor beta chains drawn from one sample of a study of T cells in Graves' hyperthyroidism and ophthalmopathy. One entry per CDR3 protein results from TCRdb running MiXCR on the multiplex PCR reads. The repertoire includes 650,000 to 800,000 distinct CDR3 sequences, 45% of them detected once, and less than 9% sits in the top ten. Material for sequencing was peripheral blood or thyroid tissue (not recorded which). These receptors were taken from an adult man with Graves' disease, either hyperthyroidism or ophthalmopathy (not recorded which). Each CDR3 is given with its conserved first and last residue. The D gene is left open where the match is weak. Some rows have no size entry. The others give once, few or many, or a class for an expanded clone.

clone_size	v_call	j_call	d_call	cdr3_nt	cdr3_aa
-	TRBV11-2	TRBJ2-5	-	TGTGCCAGCAGCTTGCACGCCCAGGGGGGCATGGAGACCCAGTACTTC	CASSLHAQGGMETQYF
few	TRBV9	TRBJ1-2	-	TGTGCCAGCAGCGTATACGGGGGCGGCTACACCTTC	CASSVYGGGYTF
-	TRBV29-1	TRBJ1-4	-	TGCAGCGCAGGACAGCCCAGAGTTAATGAAAAACTGTTTTTT	CSAGQPRVNEKLFF
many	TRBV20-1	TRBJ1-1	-	TGCAGTGCTAGAGACCTTAGGGCGGAGTTTGAAGCTTTCTTT	CSARDLRAEFEAFF
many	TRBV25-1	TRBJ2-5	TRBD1	TGTGCCAGCAGTGAAATGGGACAGGCCAAAGAGACCCAGTACTTC	CASSEMGQAKETQYF
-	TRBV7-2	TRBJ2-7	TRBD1	TGTGCCAGCAGCCGTGTACCGGGACAGGGGAGCGAGCAGTACTTC	CASSRVPGQGSEQYF
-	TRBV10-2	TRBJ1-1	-	TGCGCCAGCAGTGAAGGGACCGACATCCGTCCGAACACTGAAGCTTTCTTT	CASSEGTDIRPNTEAFF
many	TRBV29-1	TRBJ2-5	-	TGCAGCGTTGAGGGGCGAATGGGGACCCAGTACTTC	CSVEGRMGTQYF
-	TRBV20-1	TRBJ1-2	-	TGCAGTTCCCCCGGCAGGACCGCTGGCTACACCTTC	CSSPGRTAGYTF
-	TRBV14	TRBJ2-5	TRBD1	TGTGCCAGCTCACCACCGACAGGGAGACGACAAGAGACCCAGTACTTC	CASSPPTGRRQETQYF
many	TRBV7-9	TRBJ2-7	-	TGTGCCATCGACCAGGAAAGCTCCTACGAGCAGTACTTC	CAIDQESSYEQYF
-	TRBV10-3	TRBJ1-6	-	TGTGCCACTTACGACGCCCTTAATTCACCCCTCCACTTT	CATYDALNSPLHF
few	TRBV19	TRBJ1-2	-	TGTGCCAGTAACCGGCAGGATAACTATGGCTACACCTTC	CASNRQDNYGYTF
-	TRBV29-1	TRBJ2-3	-	TGCAGCGCCTCGTTAGATACGCAGTATTTT	CSASLDTQYF
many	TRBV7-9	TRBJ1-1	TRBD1	TGTGCCAGCAGCCAAGGGACAGACACTGAAGCTTTCTTT	CASSQGTDTEAFF
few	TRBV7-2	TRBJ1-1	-	TGTGCCAGCAGCTTGAACCCAATCTACACTGAAGCTTTCTTT	CASSLNPIYTEAFF
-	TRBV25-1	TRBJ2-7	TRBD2	TGTGCCAGCATCGCGCTAGCGGGAGGTTCCTACGAGCAGTACTTC	CASIALAGGSYEQYF
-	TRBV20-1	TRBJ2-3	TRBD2	TGCAGTGCTAACCTAGCGGGGGGGTTGGCAGATACGCAGTATTTT	CSANLAGGLADTQYF
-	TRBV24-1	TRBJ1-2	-	TGTGCCACGGACAGCGACCTTAACTATGGCTACACCTTC	CATDSDLNYGYTF
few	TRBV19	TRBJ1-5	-	TGTGCCAGTAGTATCGGGACCGCGGGGGATCAGCCCCAGCATTTT	CASSIGTAGDQPQHF
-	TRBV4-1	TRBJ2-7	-	TGCGCCAGCAGCCACGTCGCGGGCCTCTCCTACGAGCAGTACTTC	CASSHVAGLSYEQYF
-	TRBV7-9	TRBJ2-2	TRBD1	TGTGCCAGCAGCTTAGTGACAGGGGCCCCCAACACCGGGGAGCTGTTTTTT	CASSLVTGAPNTGELFF
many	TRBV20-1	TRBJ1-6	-	TGCAGTGCTAGGGCGTCAGGATCCGGACCCCTCCACTTT	CSARASGSGPLHF
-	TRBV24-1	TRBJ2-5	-	TGTGCCACCAGTCGAGGGGGGATCGAGACCCAGTACTTC	CATSRGGIETQYF
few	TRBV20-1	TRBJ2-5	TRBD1	TGCAGTGCCCAACAGGGGGATACGGAGACCCAGTACTTC	CSAQQGDTETQYF
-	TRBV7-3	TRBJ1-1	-	TGTGCCTGCAGCTTGGTGTTGACCACTGAAGCTTTCTTT	CACSLVLTTEAFF
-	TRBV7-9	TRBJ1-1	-	TGTGCCAGCAGCTTGGGGCTGGGGGCGCGGGGGAACACTGAAGCTTTCTTT	CASSLGLGARGNTEAFF
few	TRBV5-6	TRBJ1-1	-	TGTGCCAGCAGACCCCAGACGGTTTCGGTAGCTTTCTTT	CASRPQTVSVAFF
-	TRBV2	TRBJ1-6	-	TGTGCCAGCAGCGGACAAGCGGCTGGGGGGGGAGCCCTCCACTTT	CASSGQAAGGGALHF
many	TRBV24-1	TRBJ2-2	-	TGTGCCACCAGTGACCACGGGGCAGGGTGGAACGGGGAGCTGTTTTTT	CATSDHGAGWNGELFF
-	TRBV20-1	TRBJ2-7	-	TGCAGTGCTACTCCCGGCAGATCCTACGAGCAGTACTTC	CSATPGRSYEQYF
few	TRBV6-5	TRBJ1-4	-	TGTGCCAGCAGGCCGGGACGGCTCAATGAAAAACTGTTTTTT	CASRPGRLNEKLFF
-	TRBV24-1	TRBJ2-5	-	TGTGCCAGCAGTTATACGCGGGAGACCCAGTACTTC	CASSYTRETQYF
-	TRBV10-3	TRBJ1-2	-	TGTGCCACCCAGCAAGACAGGACAGCTAACTATGGCTACACCTTC	CATQQDRTANYGYTF
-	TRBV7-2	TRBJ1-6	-	TGTGCCAGCAGCCATCCCACTCCCATACGAGGAAATTCACCCCTCCACTTT	CASSHPTPIRGNSPLHF
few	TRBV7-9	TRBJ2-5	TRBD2	TGTGCCAGCAGCTTGACTAGCGGGGGCCTTCAAGAGACCCAGTACTTC	CASSLTSGGLQETQYF
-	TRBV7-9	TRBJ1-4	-	TGTGCCAGCAGCGCCGGGACATGGGGTGAAAAACTGTTTTTT	CASSAGTWGEKLFF
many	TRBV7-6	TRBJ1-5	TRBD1	TGTGCCAGCAGCTTTGGACAGGGGGGTCAGCCCCAGCATTTT	CASSFGQGGQPQHF
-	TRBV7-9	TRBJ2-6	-	TGTGCCAGCAGCTTATCGGGCAGGTCTGGGGCCAACGTCCTGACTTTC	CASSLSGRSGANVLTF
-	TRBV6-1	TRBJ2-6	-	TGTGCCAGCAGCAAATGGGAAGGGGCCAACGTCCTGACTTTC	CASSKWEGANVLTF
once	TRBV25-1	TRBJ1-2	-	TGTGCCAGCCGCGGGACCACGGCCTATGGCTACACCTTC	CASRGTTAYGYTF
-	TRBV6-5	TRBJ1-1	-	TGTGCCAGCAGTGGACGGTATGAAGCTTTCTTT	CASSGRYEAFF
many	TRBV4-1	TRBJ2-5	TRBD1	TGCGCCAGCAGCCAAGGGGCAGGGGGCGCGGAGACCCAGTACTTC	CASSQGAGGAETQYF
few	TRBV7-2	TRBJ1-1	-	TGTGCCAGCAGCGCCGACGCAGGGTTGGGCACTGAAGCTTTCTTT	CASSADAGLGTEAFF
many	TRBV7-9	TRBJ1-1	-	TGTGCCAGCAGTTTGGACACCATGAACACTGAAGCTTTCTTT	CASSLDTMNTEAFF
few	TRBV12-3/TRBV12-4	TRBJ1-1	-	TGTGCCAGCAGTTTATCGGCGGGTAGTAGTGGCACTGAAGCTTTCTTT	CASSLSAGSSGTEAFF
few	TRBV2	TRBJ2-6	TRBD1	TGTGCCAGCAGTCCCGGGGACAGGGGAGCCGGGGCCAACGTCCTGACTTTC	CASSPGDRGAGANVLTF
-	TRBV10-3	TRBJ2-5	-	TGTGCCATCAGTGAGGCGACAGAAGGGGAGACCCAGTACTTC	CAISEATEGETQYF
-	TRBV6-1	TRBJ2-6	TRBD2	TGTGCCAGCAGTAAATGGGGGGGCTCTGGGGCCAACGTCCTGACTTTC	CASSKWGGSGANVLTF
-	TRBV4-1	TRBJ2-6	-	TGCGCCAGCAGCCAAGACGGCGAGGTGACTGGGGCCAACGTCCTGACTTTC	CASSQDGEVTGANVLTF